The 16 T cell receptor beta chains given below trace back to one sample, sequenced in a study of early T cells in non-severe SARS-CoV-2 infection. TCRdb redid the calling of the 5' RACE reads with MiXCR, one entry per CDR3 protein. The sample has about 84,000 distinct CDR3 sequences, roughly an eighth seen once. Source material: whole blood. These receptors originate from an adult who was a healthcare worker with PCR-confirmed SARS-CoV-2 infection or an uninfected control (not recorded which).

This clonotype was seen ten or more times. The V and J genes are TRBV20-1 and TRBJ2-7; TRBD2 agrees at 9 bases. The germline V gene encodes CDR1 DFQATT and CDR2 SNEGSKA (reference sequence). Unmatched junction bases numbered 3, after V lost 2 bases and J lost 1 base. CDR3 length equals 14 residues. The CDR3 bases are TGCAGTGCTAGACCTAGCGGGAAGTCCTACGAGCAGTACTTC. Its protein is CSARPSGKSYEQYF.

V and J are TRBV6-6 and TRBJ2-7; D unclear. V dropped 6 bases and J dropped 6 bases, with 24 bases sitting between them. CDR1 and CDR2 (germline): MNHNY, SVGAGI (reference sequence). This CDR3 is 16 amino acids long. The CDR3 region has the DNA TGTGCCAGCAGGCCCTCCGTGGCAGGTCAATACTCCGAGCAGTACTTC. This gives the protein CASRPSVAGQYSEQYF.

This clonotype appeared many times. The V call is TRBV7-9, the J call TRBJ1-2; TRBD1 is a possible D gene (5 bases). This CDR3 comprises 19 residues. V was clipped by 3 bases and J by 1 base, with 24 bases between them. Germline V lookup: CDR1 SEHNR, CDR2 FQNEAQ (reference sequence). The CDR3 nucleotides read TGTGCCAGCAGCTTGTACGACGACAGTCCCTATACCGTTAACTATGGCTACACCTTC. Amino acids: CASSLYDDSPYTVNYGYTF.

The chain couples TRBV11-2 to TRBJ1-1, with unresolved D. CDR3 length equals 16 residues. V was pared by 5 bases and J by 0 bases, with 16 bases between. CDR1 is SGHAT and CDR2 is FQNNGV in the germline V gene. The CDR3 region is CASSLRAPPMNTEAFF. In nucleotides, the CDR3 is TGTGCCAGCAGCCTAAGGGCCCCCCCCATGAACACTGAAGCTTTCTTT.

This chain connects TRBV10-3 to TRBJ1-6; maybe TRBD1 (6 bases). V was clipped by 3 bases and J by 8 bases, with 14 bases between them. Germline loops: CDR1 ENHRY, CDR2 SYGVKD. The CDR3 runs 15 residues. For the CDR3, the DNA is TGTGCCATCAGTGACCCGGACAGAAACTATTCACCCCTCCACTTT. Translation: CAISDPDRNYSPLHF.

J is TRBJ2-7 and V is TRBV12-3 or TRBV12-4; TRBD2 matches 9 bases. Trimming took 2 bases from V and 5 from J; bases not matched to a gene: 10. CDR3 length: 16 amino acids. The DNA for the CDR3 is TGTGCCAGCAGTTTACCCACGGCGGGGGGGCCCAACGAGCAGTACTTC. Encoded protein: CASSLPTAGGPNEQYF.

The chain has TRBV10-2 and TRBJ2-1; D unclear. This CDR3 is 12 amino acids long. Germline CDR1 WSHSY, CDR2 SAAADI. Trimming pared 6 bases from V and 10 bases from J, leaving 13 bases between. The CDR3 region is CASRAADSEQFF. The CDR3 DNA follows: TGCGCCAGCAGGGCGGCAGACTCAGAGCAGTTCTTC.

The chain couples TRBV3-1 to TRBJ1-6; unclear D gene. V shed 4 bases and J shed 7 bases, with 11 bases lying between them. Germline V gene sequence: CDR1 LGHDT, CDR2 YNNKEL (reference sequence). This CDR3 has 14 amino acids. Here the CDR3 reads CASSPGEKNSPLHF. The CDR3 DNA reads TGTGCCAGCAGCCCCGGGGAGAAGAATTCACCCCTCCACTTT.

This clonotype was detected only a few times. The CDR3 here is CAWSPVGNTIYF. CDR3 nucleotides: TGTGCCTGGAGCCCCGTTGGAAACACCATATATTTT. J is TRBJ1-3 and V is TRBV30; D gene uncertain. The CDR3 consists of 12 residues. V lost 3 bases to trimming and J lost 3 bases, with 6 bases between them. The germline CDR1 and CDR2 sequences are GTSNPN and SVGIG (reference sequence).

This clonotype has at least ten counts. This chain connects TRBV3-1 to TRBJ2-2, with D possibly TRBD1 on 6 matching bases. CDR1 and CDR2 (germline): LGHDT, YNNKEL (reference sequence). The CDR3 sequence is 13 residues long. Trimming stripped 5 bases from V and 7 bases from J, with 11 bases between. The CDR3 DNA reads as TGTGCCAGCAGCAACAGGGAACGCGGGGAGCTGTTTTTT. Its protein is CASSNRERGELFF.

This clonotype was seen repeatedly, ten times or more. The genes are TRBV11-2 and TRBJ2-5; TRBD2 might be the D (6 bases). The CDR3 runs 13 residues. With 5 bases removed from V and 4 bases from J, the gap between germline ends came to 11 bases. Germline V gene data show CDR1 as SGHAT and CDR2 as FQNNGV. The CDR3 region has the DNA TGTGCCAGCAGCCCTTCGGGAGCAGAGACCCAGTACTTC. Protein sequence: CASSPSGAETQYF.

This clonotype was picked up a small number of times. The V call is TRBV7-3, the J call TRBJ2-1; a possible D gene is TRBD1 (6 bases). Germline loops: CDR1 SGHTA, CDR2 FQGTGA. Between the trimmed V and J ends, which lost 4 bases and 4 bases, there was a span of 8 bases. The CDR3 is made up of 13 amino acids. The CDR3 nucleotides are TGTGCCAGCAGCTCAGGACAGTACAATGAGCAGTTCTTC. Protein product: CASSSGQYNEQFF. The entire variable domain, with the rest obtained from reference TRBV7-3 and TRBJ2-1, is as follows: GAGVSQTPSNKVTEKGKYVELRCDPISGHTALYWYRQSLGQGPEFLIYFQGTGAADDSGLPNDRFFAVRPEGSVSTLKIQRTERGDSAVYLCASSSGQYNEQFFGPGTRLTVL.

A word on this clonotype: Because it lacks the conserved phenylalanine or tryptophan at the end, this CDR3 is likely a read error. This chain links TRBV20-1 with TRBJ2-1, with 8 bases that match TRBD2. With V trimmed by 5 bases and J by 10 bases, 7 bases remained unmatched. The CDR3 runs 12 residues. Germline CDR1 is DFQATT and CDR2 is SNEGSKA (reference sequence). CDR3 protein: CSAGSGKAEQFS. CDR3 DNA sequence: TGCAGTGCTGGTAGCGGGAAGGCGGAGCAGTTCTCC.

Ten or more counts support this clonotype. The chain is built from TRBV5-1 and TRBJ2-1; tentative D call: TRBD2 (6 bases). Between the trimmed V and J ends, which lost 4 bases and 4 bases, there was a span of 15 bases. The germline V gene encodes CDR1 SGHRS and CDR2 YFSETQ. This CDR3 spans 15 amino acids. CDR3 sequence: CASSPLSGSYNEQFF. The CDR3 DNA follows: TGCGCCAGCAGCCCCCTCAGCGGGTCATACAATGAGCAGTTCTTC.

This clonotype showed up just a few times. The CDR3 region is CASSQEKSPQPQHF. CDR3 DNA: TGTGCCAGCAGCCAAGAAAAGAGCCCTCAGCCCCAGCATTTT. The rearrangement uses TRBV3-1 and TRBJ1-5; no clear D. The V end lost 0 bases, the J end lost 6 bases, and 9 bases lay between the germline ends. In germline, CDR1 is LGHDT, CDR2 YNNKEL (reference sequence). CDR3 size: 14 residues. The full variable domain, completed using reference TRBV3-1 and TRBJ1-5, is DTAVSQTPKYLVTQMGNDKSIKCEQNLGHDTMYWYKQDSKKFLKIMFSYNNKELIINETVPNRFSPKSPDKAHLNLHINSLELGDSAVYFCASSQEKSPQPQHFGDGTRLSIL.

This clonotype was seen ten or more times. The J gene is TRBJ2-1, the V gene TRBV27; 7 bases map to TRBD2. This CDR3 is built from 13 residues. Unmatched junction bases numbered 6, after V lost 4 bases and J lost 9 bases. Germline CDR1 and CDR2: MNHEY and SMNVEV (reference sequence). CDR3 protein: CASSSLVAGEQFF. The CDR3 nucleotides read TGTGCCAGCAGTTCCCTGGTAGCGGGTGAGCAGTTCTTC.